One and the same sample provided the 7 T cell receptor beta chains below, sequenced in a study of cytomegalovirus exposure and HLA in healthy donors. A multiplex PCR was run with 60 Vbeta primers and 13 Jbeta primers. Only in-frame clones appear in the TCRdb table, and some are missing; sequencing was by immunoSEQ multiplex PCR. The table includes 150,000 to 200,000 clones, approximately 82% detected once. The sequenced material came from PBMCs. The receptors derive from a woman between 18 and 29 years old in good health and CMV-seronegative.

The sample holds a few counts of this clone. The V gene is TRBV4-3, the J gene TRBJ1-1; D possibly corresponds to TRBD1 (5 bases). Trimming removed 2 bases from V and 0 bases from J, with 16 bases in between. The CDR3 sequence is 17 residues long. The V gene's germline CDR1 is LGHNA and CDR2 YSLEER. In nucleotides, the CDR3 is TGCGCCAGCAGCCAAACTCATGGGGCCGGAATGAACACTGAAGCTTTCTTT. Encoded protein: CASSQTHGAGMNTEAFF.

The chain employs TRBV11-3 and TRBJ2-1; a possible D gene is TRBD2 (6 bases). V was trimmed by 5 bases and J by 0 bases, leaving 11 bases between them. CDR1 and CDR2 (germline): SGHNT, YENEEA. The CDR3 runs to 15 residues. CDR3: CASSTGTGSYNEQFF. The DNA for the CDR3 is TGTGCCAGCAGCACCGGGACTGGCTCCTACAATGAGCAGTTCTTC. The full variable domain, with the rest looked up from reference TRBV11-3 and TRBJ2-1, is EAGVVQSPRYKIIEKKQPVAFWCNPISGHNTLYWYLQNLGQGPELLIRYENEEAVDDSQLPKDRFSAERLKGVDSTLKIQPAELGDSAVYLCASSTGTGSYNEQFFGPGTRLTVL.

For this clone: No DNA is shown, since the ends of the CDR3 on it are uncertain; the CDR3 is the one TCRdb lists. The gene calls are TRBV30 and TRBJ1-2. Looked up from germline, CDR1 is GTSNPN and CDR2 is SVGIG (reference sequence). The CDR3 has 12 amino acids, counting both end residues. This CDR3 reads CAWSVAGGAYTF.

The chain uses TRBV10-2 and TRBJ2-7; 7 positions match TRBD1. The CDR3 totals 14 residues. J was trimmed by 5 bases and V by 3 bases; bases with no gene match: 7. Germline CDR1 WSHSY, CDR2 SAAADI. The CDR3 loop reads CASSDKGASHEQYV. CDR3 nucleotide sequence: TGCGCCAGCAGTGATAAGGGGGCCAGCCACGAGCAGTACGTC.

CDR3 region: CASSPAADTQYF. CDR3 nucleotide sequence: TGTGCCAGCAGCCCCGCGGCAGATACGCAGTATTTT. This sequence joins TRBV7-6 and TRBJ2-3; D remains unclear. V dropped 5 bases and J dropped 4 bases, with 7 bases sitting between them. Germline V gene lookup returns CDR1 SGHVS and CDR2 FNYEAQ. The CDR3 has 12 amino acids.

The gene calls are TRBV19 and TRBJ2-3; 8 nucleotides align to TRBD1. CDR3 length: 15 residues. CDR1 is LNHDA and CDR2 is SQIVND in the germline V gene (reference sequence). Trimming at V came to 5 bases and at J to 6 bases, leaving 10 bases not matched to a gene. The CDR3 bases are TGTGCCAGTAGTTCCGGGACAGGCCAACAGGATACGCAGTATTTT. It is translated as CASSSGTGQQDTQYF.

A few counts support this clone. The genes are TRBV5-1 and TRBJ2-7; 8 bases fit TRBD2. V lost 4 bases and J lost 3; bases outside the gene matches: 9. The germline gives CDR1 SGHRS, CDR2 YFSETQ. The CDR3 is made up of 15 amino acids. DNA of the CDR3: TGCGCCAGCAGCCCAAAGGGGCGGGAGGACTACGAGCAGTACGTC. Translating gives CASSPKGREDYEQYV.